A selection of T cell receptor beta chains follows, all from one sample in a study of blood T cell repertoires in COVID-19. Data came from immunoSEQ multiplex PCR; TCRdb stores just in-frame clones and leaves some out. This sample has around 330,000 clones; 70% to 90% occur once, and the top ten carry roughly 8.9%. Specimen: PBMCs or T cells enriched from blood (not recorded which). The receptor set was obtained from a woman aged 40 to 50 who had recovered from COVID-19. Each CDR3 is given with its conserved first and last residue. The D gene is left open where the match is weak. Clone size is not always given. Where it is, it says once, few, many or a class for expanded clones.

.	.	TRBV7-8	TRBJ2-3	CASSPYEDTQYF	TGTGCCAGCAGCCCCTATGAGGATACGCAGTATTTT
.	TRBD1	TRBV2	TRBJ2-5	CASSELGGGETQYF	TGTGCCAGCAGTGAGCTAGGGGGCGGAGAGACCCAGTACTTC
.	TRBD2	TRBV7-3	TRBJ2-2	CASSSLTSVNTGELFF	TGTGCCAGCAGCTCATTGACTAGCGTTAACACCGGGGAGCTGTTTTTT
.	.	TRBV2	TRBJ2-1	CASSERGRETDNEQFF	TGTGCCAGCAGTGAACGGGGACGGGAGACCGACAATGAGCAGTTCTTC
.	.	TRBV19	TRBJ1-4	CASSIGQTNEKLFF	TGTGCCAGTAGTATAGGACAGACTAATGAAAAACTGTTTTTT
.	TRBD2	TRBV7-3	TRBJ2-2	CASSLTSGSTGELFF	TGTGCCAGCAGCTTGACTAGCGGGAGCACCGGGGAGCTGTTTTTT
once	TRBD1	TRBV6-1	TRBJ2-7	CASRGVGQGRSYEQYF	TGTGCCAGCCGTGGGGTTGGACAGGGTAGGTCCTACGAGCAGTACTTC
.	TRBD1	TRBV19	TRBJ2-7	CASSSGQGAAGKQYF	TGTGCCAGTAGCTCGGGACAGGGGGCCGCGGGCAAGCAGTACTTC
once	.	TRBV9	TRBJ2-6	CASSVNSRSGANVLTF	TGTGCCAGCAGCGTCAACAGTCGCTCTGGGGCCAACGTCCTGACTTTC
.	TRBD2	TRBV2	TRBJ2-5	CASSEARTSGGLDLETQYF	TGTGCCAGCAGTGAAGCGCGGACTAGCGGGGGGCTCGACCTAGAGACCCAGTACTTC
.	TRBD1	TRBV28	TRBJ2-2	CASSFGDDRGRPETGELFF	TGTGCCAGCAGTTTTGGGGATGACAGGGGTCGGCCCGAAACCGGGGAGCTGTTTTTT
.	TRBD1	TRBV29-1	TRBJ2-7	CSVEGDRGSYEQYF	TGCAGCGTTGAGGGTGACAGGGGCTCCTACGAGCAGTACTTC
.	TRBD1	TRBV7-9	TRBJ1-2	CASSLGGGNYGYTF	TGTGCCAGCAGCTTAGGAGGGGGCAACTATGGCTACACCTTC
.	.	TRBV30	TRBJ2-1	CAWGGGSYNEQFF	TGTGCCTGGGGCGGAGGGTCCTACAATGAGCAGTTCTTC
once	TRBD1	TRBV19	TRBJ2-1	CASSRDRGRFNEQFF	TGTGCCAGTAGTAGGGACAGGGGGCGTTTCAATGAGCAGTTCTTC
.	TRBD1	TRBV6-1	TRBJ1-5	CASSEARGLDQPQHF	TGTGCCAGCAGTGAGGCCAGGGGGCTGGATCAGCCCCAGCATTTT
.	TRBD1	TRBV30	TRBJ2-7	CAWSVQGGNEQYF	TGTGCCTGGAGTGTACAGGGGGGAAACGAGCAGTACTTC
few	TRBD2	TRBV2	TRBJ2-3	CASTTTSGGATDTQYF	TGTGCCAGCACCACGACTAGCGGGGGGGCGACAGATACGCAGTATTTT
once	TRBD1	TRBV5-6	TRBJ2-6	CASSRNRGQGGANVLTF	TGTGCCAGCAGCCGCAACAGGGGTCAGGGAGGGGCCAACGTCCTGACTTTC
.	.	TRBV27	TRBJ1-2	CASSNSLRQVPGGYTF	TGTGCCAGCAGCAATTCTCTTAGACAGGTCCCCGGCGGGTACACCTTC
.	.	TRBV28	TRBJ2-7	CASRGPAYEQYF	TGTGCCAGCAGGGGCCCCGCCTACGAGCAGTACTTC
.	.	TRBV7-3	TRBJ1-1	CASRPTANTEAFF	TGTGCCAGCAGACCCACAGCGAACACTGAAGCTTTCTTT
.	TRBD2	TRBV27	TRBJ2-1	CASSYSGGADEQFF	TGTGCCAGCAGTTATAGCGGGGGGGCTGATGAGCAGTTCTTC
.	.	TRBV5-4	TRBJ2-7	CASSLGRVGNEQYF	TGTGCCAGCAGCTTGGGCAGGGTTGGAAACGAGCAGTACTTC
.	.	TRBV6-6	TRBJ1-2	CASSLEGTSYGYTF	TGTGCCAGCAGTTTGGAGGGGACGAGCTATGGCTACACCTTC
.	.	TRBV19	TRBJ2-5	CASSGTSSGTQYF	TGTGCCAGTAGTGGCACCTCCTCGGGGACCCAGTACTTC
.	TRBD2	TRBV5-1	TRBJ2-7	CASSLETSVLEQYF	TGCGCCAGCAGCTTGGAGACTAGCGTCCTCGAGCAGTACTTC
.	.	TRBV29-1	TRBJ1-1	CSVEGDQGLNTEAFF	TGCAGCGTTGAAGGGGATCAGGGTCTGAACACTGAAGCTTTCTTT
.	.	TRBV28	TRBJ2-7	CASSLLGGAGESYEQYF	TGTGCCAGCAGTTTATTGGGGGGGGCAGGGGAATCCTACGAGCAGTACTTC
.	TRBD1	TRBV11-2	TRBJ1-1	CASSSDRVRAFF	TGTGCCAGCAGTTCGGACAGGGTCCGGGCTTTCTTT
.	.	TRBV6-5	TRBJ2-2	CASRPRGPIAGELFF	TGTGCCAGCAGACCCCGGGGTCCAATAGCCGGGGAGCTGTTTTTT
.	TRBD1	TRBV25-1	TRBJ1-6	CASSGRGQESSYNSPLHF	TGTGCCAGCAGTGGGCGGGGACAGGAGAGCTCCTATAATTCACCCCTCCACTTT
.	TRBD2	TRBV11-3	TRBJ2-1	CASSPLTSGGSYNEQFF	TGTGCCAGCAGCCCCCTGACTAGCGGGGGGTCTTACAATGAGCAGTTCTTC
.	.	TRBV5-4	TRBJ2-3	CASMARVGDTDTQYF	TGTGCCAGCATGGCCAGGGTCGGTGACACAGATACGCAGTATTTT
.	.	TRBV3-1/TRBV3-2	TRBJ1-4	CASSQWGEDEKLFF	TGTGCCAGCAGCCAATGGGGCGAAGATGAAAAACTGTTTTTT
few	TRBD1	TRBV5-1	TRBJ2-2	CASSAPTGVNTGELFF	TGCGCCAGCAGCGCCCCGACAGGGGTGAACACCGGGGAGCTGTTTTTT
.	TRBD1	TRBV30	TRBJ2-7	CAWSRGTGLEQYF	TGTGCCTGGAGTAGAGGGACAGGCCTCGAGCAGTACTTC
.	TRBD1	TRBV5-1	TRBJ2-1	CASSLGGTASSYNEQFF	TGCGCCAGCAGCTTGGGGGGGACAGCTAGCTCCTACAATGAGCAGTTCTTC
.	.	TRBV15	TRBJ1-4	CATSRGTGSATNEKLFF	TGTGCCACCAGCAGAGGAACAGGGTCTGCAACTAATGAAAAACTGTTTTTT
.	TRBD1	TRBV19	TRBJ1-5	CASSPGTGEGNQPQHF	TGTGCCAGTAGTCCAGGGACAGGGGAAGGCAATCAGCCCCAGCATTTT